This T cell receptor (beta chain) was sequenced during a study of T cell responses to AZD1222 COVID-19 vaccine. This CDR3 spans 15 amino acids. With V trimmed by 4 bases and J by 5 bases, 4 bases remained unmatched. Per germline, CDR1 SGHTA and CDR2 FQGTGA. Libraries were prepared by immunoSEQ multiplex PCR; TCRdb keeps only in-frame clonotypes and omits some of them. The sample contains tens of thousands of clones, 85% to 90% of which appear only once. Here the sequenced sample was peripheral blood, taken on day 0 of MenACWY control vaccination. The V gene is TRBV7-3, the J gene TRBJ2-4, with 11 bases aligning to TRBD1. This sequence originates from an adult in good health. CDR3 sequence reads: CASSSGQGAENIQYF. The CDR3 DNA sequence: TGTGCCAGCAGCTCCGGACAGGGGGCTGAAAACATTCAGTACTTC.